This T cell receptor (beta chain) was profiled in a study of response to subunit inactivated influenza vaccine. CDR3 size: 15 residues. V was shortened by 1 base and J by 0 bases, with 7 bases between the two germline ends. The germline gives CDR1 SGHTA, CDR2 FQGNSA. TCRdb processed the RT-PCR reads anew with MiXCR; each CDR3 protein has one entry. The repertoire holds 490,000 or so distinct CDR3 sequences, with 7.6% as singletons. General study points: Authors suggested each seasonal flu vaccination may recruit only limited numbers of new T cells.

This clonotype came up a few times. Its matching antigen is unknown. The specimen comprised PBMCs from blood, sampled roughly 24 months after vaccination. The clonotype originates from a man aged 50 to 69 who received an inactivated influenza vaccine. This chain uses TRBV7-2 with TRBJ1-5; unclear D gene. CDR3 loop: CASSLGGSSNQPQHF. CDR3 nucleotide sequence: TGTGCCAGCAGCTTAGGAGGGTCTAGCAATCAGCCCCAGCATTTT.